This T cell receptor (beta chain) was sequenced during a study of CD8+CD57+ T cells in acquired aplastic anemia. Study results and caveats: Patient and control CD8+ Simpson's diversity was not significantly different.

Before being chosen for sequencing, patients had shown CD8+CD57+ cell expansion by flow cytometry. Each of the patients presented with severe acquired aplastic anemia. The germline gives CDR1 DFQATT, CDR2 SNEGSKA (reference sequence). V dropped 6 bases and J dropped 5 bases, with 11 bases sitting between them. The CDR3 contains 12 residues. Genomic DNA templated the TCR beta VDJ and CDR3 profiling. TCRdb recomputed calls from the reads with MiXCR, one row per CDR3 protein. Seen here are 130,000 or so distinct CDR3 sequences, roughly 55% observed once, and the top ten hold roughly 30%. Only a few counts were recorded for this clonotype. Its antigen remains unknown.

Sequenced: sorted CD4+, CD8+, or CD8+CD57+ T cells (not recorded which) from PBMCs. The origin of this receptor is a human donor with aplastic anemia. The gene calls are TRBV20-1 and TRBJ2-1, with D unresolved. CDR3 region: CSAAHGDNEQFF. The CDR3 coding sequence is TGCAGTGCCGCACATGGGGACAATGAGCAGTTCTTC.